Listed below are T cell receptor beta chains from one sample, sequenced in a study of blood T cell repertoires in COVID-19. TCRdb's copy holds only in-frame clones and misses some; the assay was immunoSEQ multiplex PCR. This table holds under 250,000 clones, roughly 85% found once. The sequencing sample was made of peripheral blood. Receptor source: a middle-aged man with COVID-19, enrolled during active disease. CDR3s include the opening cysteine and the closing phenylalanine or tryptophan. D genes are given only for firm matches. Expanded clones get a size class; other rows say once, few or many, or leave the size out.

13,TRBV2,TRBJ2-5,TRBD2,.,CASTGTRQETQYF,TGTGCCAGCACCGGGACTAGACAAGAGACCCAGTACTTC
13,TRBV18,TRBJ1-4,.,.,CASSADSREKLFF,TGTGCCAGCTCAGCCGACAGCCGTGAAAAACTGTTTTTT
11,TRBV30,TRBJ1-1,.,.,CAWSPGTEAFF,TGTGCCTGGAGTCCGGGCACTGAAGCTTTCTTT
17,TRBV3-1/TRBV3-2,TRBJ2-5,TRBD2,.,CASSQVLAASRKETQYF,TGTGCCAGCAGCCAAGTCCTAGCGGCGTCTAGGAAAGAGACCCAGTACTTC
15,TRBV27,TRBJ1-4,.,once,CASRRQEATNEKLFF,TGTGCCAGCAGAAGACAGGAAGCAACTAATGAAAAACTGTTTTTT
15,TRBV7-8,TRBJ1-2,.,.,CASSLVATPLSGYTF,TGTGCCAGCAGCTTAGTGGCGACTCCGCTTTCGGGCTACACCTTC
13,TRBV18,TRBJ2-2,.,.,CASLYQGTGELFF,TGTGCCAGCTTGTACCAGGGCACCGGGGAGCTGTTTTTT
13,TRBV19,TRBJ2-2,.,.,CASTLDRPGELFF,TGTGCCAGTACCTTAGACAGACCCGGGGAGCTGTTTTTT
15,TRBV11-1,TRBJ2-5,TRBD1,.,CASSFDRGRQETQYF,TGTGCCAGCAGCTTCGACAGGGGGCGGCAAGAGACCCAGTACTTC
13,TRBV30,TRBJ2-7,.,.,CAWKRFQLHEQYF,TGTGCCTGGAAGAGGTTTCAGCTGCACGAGCAGTACTTC
15,TRBV6-2/TRBV6-3,TRBJ2-7,TRBD1,.,CASSYSPGQVYEQYF,TGTGCCAGCAGTTACTCCCCGGGACAGGTCTACGAGCAGTACTTC
15,TRBV5-1,TRBJ2-7,TRBD1,.,CASTLSGTGVYEQYF,TGCGCCAGCACACTATCCGGGACAGGGGTCTACGAGCAGTACTTC
14,TRBV4-1,TRBJ2-3,TRBD2,.,CASSQEGRADTQYF,TGCGCCAGCAGCCAAGAGGGGAGGGCAGATACGCAGTATTTT
18,TRBV7-9,TRBJ1-1,TRBD1,.,CASSSPFRDRYMNTEAFF,TGTGCCAGCAGCTCCCCCTTCCGGGACAGATACATGAACACTGAAGCTTTCTTT
14,TRBV7-8,TRBJ1-2,.,once,CASSSSRGIDGYTF,TGTGCCAGCAGCTCTTCCAGGGGTATTGATGGCTACACCTTC
13,TRBV6-2/TRBV6-3,TRBJ1-2,TRBD1,.,CASSGTGGSGYTF,TGTGCCAGCAGTGGGACAGGGGGAAGCGGCTACACCTTC
15,TRBV27,TRBJ1-1,.,.,CASTPRGLLSAEAFF,TGTGCCAGCACCCCGCGGGGCCTCCTGAGCGCTGAAGCTTTCTTT
17,TRBV7-2,TRBJ2-5,TRBD2,.,CASSLASLAGGQETQYF,TGTGCCAGCAGCTTAGCGTCCCTAGCGGGGGGGCAAGAGACCCAGTACTTC
11,TRBV11-2,TRBJ1-2,.,.,CASSPGVGYTF,TGTGCCAGCAGCCCCGGAGTTGGCTACACCTTC
14,TRBV10-3,TRBJ2-2,.,.,CAISEWGDGGELFF,TGTGCCATCAGTGAGTGGGGGGACGGCGGGGAGCTGTTTTTT
15,TRBV19,TRBJ1-6,.,.,CASRQDNSYNSPLHF,TGTGCCAGTAGGCAGGATAACTCCTATAATTCACCCCTCCACTTT
17,TRBV15,TRBJ1-2,.,.,CATSEPGHGTGYYGYTF,TGTGCCACCAGCGAACCGGGACACGGAACCGGTTACTATGGCTACACCTTC
15,TRBV6-5,TRBJ1-6,TRBD1,.,CASSFGDRGNSPLHF,TGTGCCAGCAGCTTTGGGGACAGGGGGAATTCACCCCTCCACTTT
13,TRBV12-3/TRBV12-4,TRBJ1-2,TRBD1,once,CASSRDREGGYTF,TGTGCCAGCAGTCGGGACAGGGAGGGTGGCTACACCTTC
12,TRBV15,TRBJ2-5,.,few,CATSRVQAPPYF,TGTGCCACCAGCAGAGTGCAGGCCCCCCCGTACTTC
15,TRBV4-1,TRBJ1-1,TRBD1,.,CASSQLQGMNTEAFF,TGCGCCAGCAGCCAATTACAGGGGATGAACACTGAAGCTTTCTTT
17,TRBV27,TRBJ2-3,TRBD2,.,CASSLSPGGINTDTQYF,TGTGCCAGCAGTTTAAGTCCGGGGGGGATCAACACAGATACGCAGTATTTT
16,TRBV4-2,TRBJ2-3,TRBD1,.,CASSQVTGGKSDTQYF,TGTGCCAGCAGCCAAGTCACAGGGGGCAAATCAGATACGCAGTATTTT
15,TRBV6-1,TRBJ1-6,.,.,CASSEGLSYNSPLHF,TGTGCCAGCAGTGAGGGACTCTCCTATAATTCACCCCTCCACTTT
14,TRBV5-4,TRBJ2-7,.,once,CASSWPRDLYEQYF,TGTGCCAGCAGCTGGCCGCGGGATCTGTACGAGCAGTACTTC
15,TRBV29-1,TRBJ1-4,TRBD1,.,CSVLGEWTGRKKLFF,TGCAGCGTTCTGGGAGAGTGGACAGGAAGAAAAAAACTGTTTTTT
14,TRBV7-2,TRBJ1-2,.,.,CASSLSTVNYGYTF,TGTGCCAGCAGCTTATCGACAGTTAACTATGGCTACACCTTC
12,TRBV28,TRBJ2-7,.,.,CASSSPFYEQYF,TGTGCCAGCAGTTCCCCATTTTACGAGCAGTACTTC
14,TRBV7-6,TRBJ2-5,TRBD1,.,CASSRTGNQETQYF,TGTGCCAGCAGCCGGACAGGGAACCAAGAGACCCAGTACTTC
16,TRBV18,TRBJ2-7,TRBD1,.,CASSLTRTGGFGEQYF,TGTGCCAGCTCACTGACTCGGACAGGGGGCTTCGGGGAGCAGTACTTC
13,TRBV29-1,TRBJ2-7,.,.,CSATVTGRYEQYF,TGCAGCGCAACAGTGACAGGGAGGTACGAGCAGTACTTC
13,TRBV7-8,TRBJ1-1,.,once,CASSFSMNTEAFF,TGTGCCAGCAGCTTTTCCATGAACACTGAAGCTTTCTTT
14,TRBV5-1,TRBJ2-5,TRBD2,.,CASSLASGEETQYF,TGCGCCAGCAGCTTGGCCAGCGGGGAAGAGACCCAGTACTTC